This passage covers 5 T cell receptor beta chains from one sample sequenced in a study of CD8 T cells in ankylosing spondylitis. Whole-study results and caveats: In ankylosing spondylitis blood, a motif of roughly 8 highly homologous TCR beta variants appeared characteristic.

One entry per CDR3 protein results from TCRdb running MiXCR on the 5' RACE reads. The sample lists 500,000 to 650,000 distinct CDR3 sequences, approximately 5% occurring once. For these receptors, no antigen is known. Material: blood, either unsorted or a sorted T cell fraction (not recorded which). The receptors derive from a male donor with ankylosing spondylitis.

This clonotype was recorded at least ten times. This chain uses TRBV7-8 with TRBJ1-5; 8 nucleotides align to TRBD1. The trim removed 4 bases at V and 7 bases at J, leaving 6 bases unmatched. Germline V gives CDR1 SGHVS, CDR2 FQNEAQ. The CDR3 spans 14 residues. CDR3 residues: CASSSGQEGQPQHF. For the CDR3, the DNA is TGTGCCAGCAGCTCGGGACAGGAGGGACAGCCCCAGCATTTT.

This clonotype has at least ten counts. The chain links TRBV7-9 to TRBJ2-7; D perhaps matches TRBD1 (8 bases). The length of the CDR3 is 14 residues. Germline V CDR1 and CDR2: SEHNR, FQNEAQ (reference sequence). Trimming removed 2 bases at V and 7 bases at J, with 15 bases between. The CDR3 DNA is TGTGCCAGCAGCTTAACAGGGGGGGAAGAAGAGCAGTACTTC. Translation: CASSLTGGEEEQYF.

This clonotype occurred many times. The J gene is TRBJ2-5, the V gene TRBV7-2, with D possibly TRBD1 on 6 matching bases. The germline V and J ends were trimmed by 2 bases and 2 bases, with 9 bases remaining between them. The germline V gene encodes CDR1 SGHTA and CDR2 FQGNSA. The CDR3 runs to 14 residues. The CDR3 coding sequence is TGTGCCAGCAGCTTATACAGGGAGCAAGAGACCCAGTACTTC. As protein: CASSLYREQETQYF.

This clonotype appeared many times. Here the CDR3 DNA reads TGTGCCAGCAGCTTAGATTGGGGGGGTGAGCAGTTCTTC. Its translation is CASSLDWGGEQFF. This chain joins TRBV7-2 and TRBJ2-1, with 7 bases fitting TRBD2. CDR1 is SGHTA and CDR2 is FQGNSA in the germline V gene. The length of the CDR3 is 13 residues. The V segment lost 1 base and the J segment 9 bases; nucleotides outside the gene matches: 3.

This clonotype was observed at least ten times. The rearrangement joins TRBV5-1 to TRBJ2-1, with 9 nucleotides matching TRBD2. The CDR3 is made up of 15 amino acids. Germline loops: CDR1 SGHRS, CDR2 YFSETQ. V was pared by 4 bases and J by 4 bases, with 6 bases of the junction left unmatched. The CDR3 reads CASSPTSGRYNEQFF. The DNA of the CDR3 is TGCGCCAGCAGCCCAACTAGCGGGCGATACAATGAGCAGTTCTTC.